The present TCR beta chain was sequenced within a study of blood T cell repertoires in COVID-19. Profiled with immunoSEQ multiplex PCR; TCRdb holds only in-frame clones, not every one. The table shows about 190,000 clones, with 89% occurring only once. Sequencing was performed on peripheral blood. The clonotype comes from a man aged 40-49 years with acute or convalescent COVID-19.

CDR3 nucleotides: TGTGCCAGCAGCCCGAGACAGGGTCCCTATGGCTACACCTTC. It is translated as CASSPRQGPYGYTF. The V gene is TRBV27, the J gene TRBJ1-2, with 7 bases matching TRBD1. Germline V gene lookup returns CDR1 MNHEY and CDR2 SMNVEV (reference sequence). The V and J ends lost 6 bases and 4 bases, in that order; junction bases with no gene match: 8. This CDR3 region has 14 residues.